A single sample is the source of the 32 T cell receptor beta chains below, sequenced in a study of cytomegalovirus exposure and HLA in healthy donors. Data came from immunoSEQ multiplex PCR; TCRdb stores just in-frame clones and leaves some out. The data show 300,000 to 350,000 clones, around 90% seen once. Sequencing used PBMCs. These receptors were obtained from a man aged 25-45 years in good health and CMV-seronegative.

The gene calls are TRBV28 and TRBJ1-6, with 9 bases fitting TRBD1. Germline V gives CDR1 MDHEN, CDR2 SYDVKM. V lost 4 bases to trimming and J lost 7 bases; unmatched junction nucleotides: 2. CDR3 length: 14 amino acids. This chain's CDR3 is CASSSTGGNSPLHF. In nucleotides, the CDR3 is TGTGCCAGCAGTTCGACAGGGGGAAATTCACCCCTCCACTTT.

The V gene is TRBV6-1, the J gene TRBJ2-6, with a possible D match to TRBD2 (7 bases). Germline CDR1 and CDR2: MNHNS and SASEGT. V was shortened by 8 bases and J by 1 base, with 12 bases between the two germline ends. The CDR3 has 15 amino acids. For the CDR3, the DNA is TGTGCCAGCTCAGGGGAGGGGTCTGGGGCCAACGTCCTGACTTTC. This sequence encodes CASSGEGSGANVLTF.

CDR3 protein: CASSLVSTGSSYEQYF. CDR3 nucleotide sequence: TGTGCCAGCAGCTTAGTCTCGACAGGGAGCTCCTACGAGCAGTACTTC. V gene TRBV7-9 combines with J gene TRBJ2-7; 7 nucleotides agree with TRBD1. CDR1 SEHNR and CDR2 FQNEAQ come from the germline V gene (reference sequence). V lost 1 base to trimming and J lost 0 bases; unmatched junction nucleotides: 6. This CDR3 region has 16 residues.

Note on this clone: This sample includes further DNA sequences coding for the same CDR3. The gene calls are TRBV18 and TRBJ2-1; 7 nucleotides agree with TRBD1. Germline V gene sequence: CDR1 KGHSH, CDR2 LQKENI. Trimming took 6 bases from V and 3 from J; bases not matched to a gene: 5. The CDR3 is 14 residues long. The CDR3 DNA sequence: TGTGCCAGCTCGCGACAGGGTAGCTACAATGAGCAGTTCTTC. Translation: CASSRQGSYNEQFF.

The chain is built from TRBV6-4 and TRBJ1-1; the match to TRBD1 covers 8 bases. V lost 2 bases to trimming and J lost 11 bases; unmatched junction nucleotides: 10. The CDR3 covers 14 residues. CDR1 and CDR2 from the germline V gene are MRHNA and SNTAGT. The DNA of the CDR3 is TGTGCCAGCAGTGACGGACAGGGCTCTACCCAGGCTTTCTTT. Translated: CASSDGQGSTQAFF.

The chain couples TRBV5-1 to TRBJ2-1; TRBD1 agrees at 9 bases. Trimming cost V 4 bases and J 9 bases; bases outside gene matches: 8. The CDR3 has 14 residues. The germline CDR1 and CDR2 sequences are SGHRS and YFSETQ. CDR3 residues: CASSTDRDRVEQFF. As DNA, the CDR3 is TGCGCCAGCAGCACGGACCGGGACAGGGTTGAGCAGTTCTTC.

This chain links TRBV7-9 with TRBJ1-6; maybe TRBD1 (5 bases). The CDR3 runs to 14 residues. Trimming took 5 bases from V and 5 from J, leaving 10 bases between them. The V gene's germline CDR1 is SEHNR and CDR2 FQNEAQ (reference sequence). The CDR3 DNA follows: TGTGCCAGCAGCCTAACAGGAGATAATTCACCCCTCCACTTT. This encodes CASSLTGDNSPLHF.

The genes are TRBV19 and TRBJ1-1, with D perhaps matching TRBD1 (5 bases). V was cut by 7 bases and J by 2 bases, with 11 bases left in between. The CDR3 consists of 13 residues. CDR1 and CDR2 from the germline V gene are LNHDA and SQIVND (reference sequence). CDR3 nucleotide sequence: TGTGCCAGTAACAAAGACAGAAACACTGAAGCTTTCTTT. This sequence encodes CASNKDRNTEAFF.

This rearrangement joins TRBV6-5 to TRBJ2-1; TRBD2 aligns across 9 bases. Germline V gene sequence: CDR1 MNHEY, CDR2 SVGAGI. The CDR3 has 14 residues. V shed 2 bases and J 9 bases; nucleotides not matched to a gene: 5. In nucleotides, the CDR3 is TGTGCCAGCAGTTACGAGCGGGGGGCCCTTGAGCAGTTCTTC. Encoded protein: CASSYERGALEQFF.

The J gene is TRBJ1-6, the V gene TRBV4-3; 9 nucleotides match TRBD1. Germline values: CDR1 LGHNA, CDR2 YSLEER. Trimming took 0 bases from V and 9 from J; bases not matched to a gene: 9. This CDR3 has 17 amino acids. In nucleotides, the CDR3 is TGCGCCAGCAGCCAAGATGTTTCGGACAGGGGCTTTTCACCCCTCCACTTT. This encodes CASSQDVSDRGFSPLHF.

The gene calls are TRBV9 and TRBJ1-2; D unclear. Germline CDR1 SGDLS, CDR2 YYNGEE. V lost 0 bases, J lost 7 bases, and 13 bases lay in between. CDR3 size: 14 residues. The CDR3 region is CASSVGRVEGGYTF. The CDR3 DNA reads TGTGCCAGCAGCGTAGGACGGGTAGAGGGTGGCTACACCTTC.

The gene calls are TRBV5-1 and TRBJ2-2; D remains unclear. This CDR3 is 14 amino acids long. V was pared by 0 bases and J by 4 bases, with 7 bases between. The germline V gene has CDR1 SGHRS and CDR2 YFSETQ. The DNA of the CDR3 is TGCGCCAGCAGCTTGGAGACTCTCACCGGGGAGCTGTTTTTT. Its protein product is CASSLETLTGELFF.

The chain joins TRBV5-1 to TRBJ2-1; 10 bases line up with TRBD2. CDR3 length: 15 amino acids. V lost 5 bases to trimming and J lost 4 bases; unmatched junction nucleotides: 6. From germline, CDR1 is SGHRS and CDR2 YFSETQ. Here the CDR3 reads CASSFLAGAYNEQFF. The CDR3 DNA reads TGCGCCAGCAGTTTTCTAGCGGGGGCGTACAATGAGCAGTTCTTC.

This chain joins TRBV5-5 and TRBJ2-3; 7 bases are a match to TRBD2. The CDR3 loop spans 18 amino acids. In germline, CDR1 is SGHKS, CDR2 YYEKEE (reference sequence). The V gene end was trimmed by 1 base and the J gene end by 4 bases; junction bases not matched to a gene: 15. The CDR3 region is CASSLLSGALTRSDTQYF. The CDR3 DNA is TGTGCCAGCAGCTTGTTGAGCGGGGCTCTCACCCGCTCAGATACGCAGTATTTT.

This chain links TRBV18 with TRBJ2-2, with D hard to call. Germline values: CDR1 KGHSH, CDR2 LQKENI. This CDR3 has 14 amino acids. V lost 2 bases and J 6 bases, leaving 10 bases between the germline ends. The DNA of the CDR3 is TGTGCCAGCTCACCAGAAGACCGGGCCGGGGAGCTGTTTTTT. This sequence encodes CASSPEDRAGELFF.

This sequence joins TRBV2 and TRBJ1-1; TRBD1 agrees at 9 bases. Losses at the gene ends were 6 bases for V and 4 bases for J; bases not matched to a gene: 3. The CDR3 contains 13 residues. Germline CDR1 is SNHLY and CDR2 is FYNNEI. The CDR3: CASRDRGFTEAFF. The CDR3 DNA follows: TGTGCCAGCAGGGACAGGGGATTCACTGAAGCTTTCTTT.

The chain couples TRBV4-3 to TRBJ1-1; D ambiguous. Germline lookup yields CDR1 LGHNA and CDR2 YSLEER. This CDR3 is built from 17 residues. V lost 0 bases and J 0 bases, leaving 14 bases between the germline ends. The CDR3 loop is CASSQDWTAGMNTEAFF. The DNA for the CDR3 is TGCGCCAGCAGCCAAGACTGGACGGCCGGGATGAACACTGAAGCTTTCTTT.

This clone was observed a handful of times. The chain joins TRBV5-1 to TRBJ2-7; a weak D match, TRBD1 (6 bases). Germline V gives CDR1 SGHRS, CDR2 YFSETQ. CDR3 size: 13 residues. The ends were cut back, 2 bases at V and 2 bases at J, with 8 bases in the middle. CDR3 loop: CASSFQGTYEQYF. CDR3 nucleotide sequence: TGCGCCAGCAGCTTTCAGGGGACCTACGAGCAGTACTTC.

This clone was detected only a few times. One end of the junction is discordant with germline, which a read error may explain. The chain employs TRBV7-8 and TRBJ1-4; D unclear. The CDR3 length is 12 residues. Per the germline V gene, CDR1 is SGHVS and CDR2 is FQNEAQ. The CDR3 region has the DNA TGTGCCAGCAGCCCAGCCGGCGGGCGACAAATTTTT. Protein: CASSPAGGRQIF.

This clone was observed once. The chain couples TRBV7-2 to TRBJ2-7; TRBD2 matches 9 bases. The J segment lost 3 bases and the V segment lost 1 base, leaving 7 bases of the junction unmatched. The CDR3 covers 16 residues. Germline values: CDR1 SGHTA, CDR2 FQGNSA. The DNA of the CDR3 is TGTGCCAGCAGCTTAGAAGGGACTAGCTTCTTCTACGAGCAGTACTTC. Amino acid sequence: CASSLEGTSFFYEQYF. The full variable domain, in which reference TRBV7-2 and TRBJ2-7 provide the parts outside the CDR3, is GAGVSQSPSNKVTEKGKDVELRCDPISGHTALYWYRQSLGQGLEFLIYFQGNSAPDKSGLPSDRFSAERTGGSVSTLTIQRTQQEDSAVYLCASSLEGTSFFYEQYFGPGTRLTVT.

The chain is built from TRBV7-2 and TRBJ1-4; 8 bases line up with TRBD1. This CDR3 has 13 amino acids. Germline CDR1 and CDR2: SGHTA and FQGNSA. The trim removed 8 bases at V and 8 bases at J, leaving 7 bases unmatched. The CDR3 here is CASRRGTGEKLFF. The CDR3 nucleotides read TGTGCCAGCCGGCGGGGGACAGGAGAAAAACTGTTTTTT.

A single count supports this clone. The V call is TRBV11-3, the J call TRBJ2-7, with 7 positions matching TRBD1. The CDR3 has 14 residues. Germline V gene lookup returns CDR1 SGHNT and CDR2 YENEEA. V was pared by 5 bases and J by 2 bases, with 6 bases of the junction left unmatched. CDR3 in amino acids: CASSPRGPAYEQYF. The CDR3 DNA reads TGTGCCAGCAGCCCAAGGGGGCCGGCCTACGAGCAGTACTTC.

Worth noting for this clone: The junction departs from the called germline gene at one end, perhaps through a read error. This chain links TRBV7-9 with TRBJ2-7; D call uncertain. The CDR3 is 13 residues long. CDR1 is SEHNR, CDR2 FQNEAQ, per germline (reference sequence). The CDR3 sequence: CATSPSTTYEQYF. For the CDR3, the DNA is TGTGCCACCAGCCCCAGCACTACCTACGAGCAGTACTTC.

The V and J genes are TRBV7-9 and TRBJ2-7; tentatively, D is TRBD2 (6 bases). The CDR3 is made up of 16 amino acids. V was pared by 5 bases and J by 3 bases, with 20 bases between. Looked up from germline, CDR1 is SEHNR and CDR2 is FQNEAQ (reference sequence). The chain's CDR3 is CASSRPAGLALYEQYF. The CDR3, as DNA: TGTGCCAGCAGCCGACCCGCGGGACTGGCACTCTACGAGCAGTACTTC.

The chain recombines TRBV7-2 with TRBJ2-5; the D is unclear. The V and J ends lost 0 bases and 5 bases respectively, with 16 bases between them. Germline loops: CDR1 SGHTA, CDR2 FQGNSA. This CDR3 is 16 amino acids long. The CDR3 bases are TGTGCCAGCAGCTTAGCACTGGTCCCGTCGCGGGAGACCCAGTACTTC. Its translation is CASSLALVPSRETQYF.

V is TRBV7-9 and J is TRBJ1-1, with a possible D match to TRBD1 (5 bases). Germline CDR1 and CDR2: SEHNR and FQNEAQ (reference sequence). CDR3 size: 13 residues. V dropped 9 bases and J dropped 4 bases, with 15 bases sitting between them. This CDR3 is CASFKPGITEAFF. CDR3 in DNA: TGTGCCAGTTTCAAACCAGGGATCACTGAAGCTTTCTTT.

The chain uses TRBV15 and TRBJ1-4; 7 nucleotides align to TRBD1. The V segment lost 6 bases and the J segment 1 base; nucleotides outside the gene matches: 5. Germline CDR1 is LNHNV and CDR2 is YYDKDF (reference sequence). The CDR3 is made up of 15 amino acids. The CDR3 is CATSRNRGTNEKLFF. The DNA for the CDR3 is TGTGCCACCAGTAGGAACAGGGGAACTAATGAAAAACTGTTTTTT.

The CDR3 is CASSSGTGRQPQHF. CDR3 in DNA: TGTGCCAGCAGTTCCGGGACTGGCCGACAGCCCCAGCATTTT. The chain joins TRBV28 to TRBJ1-5; D is possibly TRBD1 (5 bases). Germline V lookup: CDR1 MDHEN, CDR2 SYDVKM. V lost 4 bases and J lost 7, with 14 bases in between. CDR3 length equals 14 residues.

This chain uses TRBV4-1 with TRBJ1-6; D gene unclear. The germline CDR1 and CDR2 sequences are MGHRA and YSYEKL. CDR3 length: 16 amino acids. V was pared by 1 base and J by 0 bases, with 7 bases between. The chain's CDR3 is CASSQVMSSYNSPLHF. The DNA of the CDR3 is TGCGCCAGCAGCCAAGTTATGAGCTCCTATAATTCACCCCTCCACTTT.

The V gene is TRBV2, the J gene TRBJ2-5; a possible D gene is TRBD2 (6 bases). Germline V gene sequence: CDR1 SNHLY, CDR2 FYNNEI. This CDR3 is 15 amino acids long. V lost 1 base and J lost 2, with 11 bases in between. This chain's CDR3 is CASSEVGGFQETQYF. DNA for the CDR3: TGTGCCAGCAGTGAAGTAGGAGGGTTTCAAGAGACCCAGTACTTC.

The V call is TRBV6-5, the J call TRBJ1-3; TRBD1 is a possible D gene (5 bases). V was pared by 0 bases and J by 8 bases, with 8 bases between. The CDR3 length is 13 residues. The germline V gene encodes CDR1 MNHEY and CDR2 SVGAGI. The CDR3, as DNA: TGTGCCAGCAGTTACTCGCAGGGCTACACCATATATTTT. It codes for CASSYSQGYTIYF.

The CDR3 sequence is CASSQDPASGGARQQFF. CDR3 nucleotides: TGCGCCAGCAGCCAAGATCCGGCTAGCGGGGGGGCCCGTCAGCAGTTCTTC. This chain uses TRBV4-1 with TRBJ2-1; 12 nucleotides match TRBD2. CDR1 is MGHRA and CDR2 is YSYEKL in the germline V gene. With V trimmed by 0 bases and J by 11 bases, 11 bases remained unmatched. The CDR3 runs 17 residues.